Sequencing of this T cell receptor (beta chain) was carried out in a study of cytomegalovirus exposure and HLA in healthy donors. Germline V gene lookup returns CDR1 WSHSY and CDR2 SAAADI. Trimming removed 3 bases from V and 7 bases from J; junction bases left unmatched: 17. The length of the CDR3 is 19 residues. This table comes from immunoSEQ multiplex PCR, and its TCRdb copy is limited to in-frame clones, with some not included. This table holds about 360,000 clones, about nine tenths found once. The chain couples TRBV10-2 to TRBJ2-1, with TRBD2 matching 11 bases. Sequencing was carried out using PBMCs. The sequence was obtained from a woman under 30 in good health and CMV-seronegative. The DNA for the CDR3 is TGCGCCAGCAGTGAAAGCCCACGGCTAGCGGGGGGATTTCAGAATGAGCAGTTCTTC. Its protein product is CASSESPRLAGGFQNEQFF.